Reported below is one T cell receptor beta chain. The specificity of this receptor is unknown. Base qualities are not provided; no much larger clone lies one nucleotide away. This sample was included in a study of blood T cells in healthy people across ages (dated by TCRdb to between 2014 and 2017). About the full investigation: In model experiments, template switching captured roughly one uniquely barcoded TCR beta cDNA molecule for every two T cells. To track age-related changes in TCR beta repertoire diversity, the study relied on deep sequencing normalized with unique cDNA molecular identifiers. Donors were grouped into four age groups: young (average roughly 17 years), middle-aged (around 39), aged (around 60) and long-lived (around 82). To avoid experimental bias, donors of different ages were distributed randomly across sequencing lanes. The study analyzed two additional independent replicas of 1 million unique cDNA reads from the same blood draw for two donors, one aged 18 to 29 and one aged 80 or older. General findings and caveats noted by the study authors: Conclusive comparison of naive and antigen-experienced compartments was prevented by the profiling of bulk unsorted PBMCs. Compared with the aged group, the long-lived group had more naive CD4+ T cells, fewer expanded clones and increased TCR diversity, suggesting age selection. Observed TCR beta diversity correlated strongly with the percentage of naive T cells measured by flow cytometry. Observed TCR beta diversity per million T cells fell roughly linearly with age, and a significant reduction was already apparent by age roughly 41. Because donor CMV infection status was unknown, age-related changes in expanded clonotypes were potentially confounded. Estimates of total diversity based on one million sequenced T cells were considered lower bounds and underestimates.

The library relied on 5' RACE. A second PCR of roughly 6 to 12 cycles was run with a J-beta primer mix and a sample-barcoded 5' primer. A unique molecular identifier was introduced onto each TCR beta cDNA molecule by a template-switch 5' adaptor carrying 12 random nucleotides. Each sample yielded at least 2.5 million CDR3-containing paired-end reads. All of the RNA was converted into first-strand cDNA using the Mint cDNA synthesis kit, with a TRBC-specific oligonucleotide serving as the primer. All cDNA was treated with uracil-DNA glycosylase and then went through a first 18-cycle PCR with the universal primers M1SS and BC2_uni_R. The source study handled its data this way. Normalization of each sample was performed by random selection of 1 million high-quality reads, each carrying a distinct molecular identifier. Instead of being binned into consensus sequences, reads with shared molecular identifiers were discarded. MiTCR, run with a Q25 quality threshold and the strictest error-elimination algorithm, handled CDR3 identification, clonotype clustering and error correction. A nonparametric unseen species model using Euler transformation provided a lower-bound estimate of total TCR beta diversity. Using fastp at Q25 and MiXCR, TCRdb reprocessed the public reads and kept productive beta chains. Here each entry gathers all rows of one CDR3 protein and keeps the most common genes and DNA. The V and J calls and clone size come from TCRdb's table, not from the authors' own analysis. The table for this sample lists 1.5 million to 2 million distinct CDR3 sequences; roughly two fifths of them were counted only once. The ten most abundant clones make up 20% to 25% of the sample.

Donors were 40 or so systemically healthy Caucasian individuals from Russia aged roughly 6 to 95 years. Around 9.9 milliliters of peripheral blood were collected from each donor into EDTA-treated Vacutainer tubes. Ficoll-Paque density-gradient centrifugation was used to isolate PBMCs, with at least 7 million obtained per sample. Total RNA was extracted from PBMCs with Trizol reagent, with at least 6 micrograms obtained per sample. Naive CD45RAhigh/CD27high T cell percentages were measured by flow cytometry on a PBMC aliquot from every donor. Sequenced material: blood. The clonotype originates from a human donor in good health.

The DNA sequence is given as TGTGCCAGCAGTTACAGGGACGCTAGCAATCAGCCCCAGCATTTT. Its amino acids are CASSYRDASNQPQHF. This chain is built from TRBV12-3 or TRBV12-4 and TRBJ1-5; a tentative D call is TRBD1 (6 bases match). V loses 4 bases of germline sequence and J loses 0 bases, and the interval between the two ends is 10 bases. From cysteine to phenylalanine, the CDR3 is 15 amino acids long. Only the CDR3 portion is preserved as DNA: 45 bases, with reading frame beginning at the first base.